The 8 T cell receptor beta chains presented below share a single source sample, sequenced in a study of CD8 T cells in Susac syndrome (dated by TCRdb to between 2018 and 2021). The library was produced with the immunoSEQ multiplex PCR assay. RNA was extracted using the RNeasy kit, and roughly 0.5 to 1 microgram was reverse transcribed with random hexamers. TCRdb itself trimmed the public reads at Q25 with fastp, ran MiXCR and retained productive beta chains. Rows matching on CDR3 protein sequence are summarized as one entry with the most common DNA and genes. For this sample there are some 130,000 distinct CDR3 sequences; around 93% appear just once. The ten most abundant clones make up roughly 0.2% of the sample. The material sequenced was CD8+ T cells from PBMCs. The receptors stem from a human donor with Susac syndrome.

This chain uses TRBV2 with TRBJ2-5, with 7 bases fitting TRBD1. The CDR3 runs to 14 residues. Germline assignment: CDR1 SNHLY and CDR2 FYNNEI. Germline trimming cut 3 bases from V and 4 bases from J; bases unmatched to any gene: 5. The CDR3 DNA follows: TGTGCCAGCAGTGATCGAGGGGGCGGAGAGACCCAGTACTTC. Translation: CASSDRGGGETQYF.

This clonotype was observed a single time. The chain has TRBV3-1 and TRBJ2-1; TRBD2 matches at 9 bases. Trimming removed 6 bases from V and 2 bases from J; junction bases left unmatched: 11. Germline-derived CDR1 and CDR2 are LGHDT and YNNKEL (reference sequence). The CDR3 spans 17 residues. The CDR3 bases are TGTGCCAGCAGTTCTCGACTAGCGGAGCCCCCCTACAATGAGCAGTTCTTC. It is translated as CASSSRLAEPPYNEQFF.

The chain couples TRBV27 to TRBJ1-5; D gene uncertain. CDR1 and CDR2 from the germline V gene are MNHEY and SMNVEV (reference sequence). Between the trimmed V and J ends, which lost 4 bases and 3 bases, there was a span of 19 bases. This CDR3 contains 17 residues. The CDR3 region is CASSSAGGSTINQPQHF. The CDR3 DNA sequence: TGTGCCAGCAGTTCCGCGGGAGGGTCAACCATCAATCAGCCCCAGCATTTT.

The chain employs TRBV29-1 and TRBJ1-2; tentatively, D is TRBD1 (5 bases). The V end lost 4 bases, the J end lost 2 bases, and 11 bases lay between the germline ends. Germline-derived CDR1 and CDR2 are SQVTM and ANQGSEA. The CDR3 spans 13 residues. The CDR3 bases are TGCAGCGTTGTCCGGCAGGGAAACTATGGCTACACCTTC. It yields the protein CSVVRQGNYGYTF.

V usage is TRBV11-1 and J usage is TRBJ2-1; possibly TRBD2 for D (6 bases). V lost 4 bases, J lost 3 bases, and 7 bases lay in between. There are 13 residues in the CDR3. Looked up from germline, CDR1 is SGHAT and CDR2 is FQDESV (reference sequence). CDR3 region: CASSSTSYNEQFF. The CDR3 DNA reads as TGTGCCAGCAGCTCGACTAGCTACAATGAGCAGTTCTTC.

This chain connects TRBV14 to TRBJ1-4; D is ambiguous. The CDR3 has 15 amino acids. The germline gives CDR1 SGHDN, CDR2 FVKESK. Deletions cut 4 bases from V and 1 base from J, with 10 bases between. In DNA, the CDR3 is TGTGCCAGCAGCCGCCTTCTCGGAACTAATGAAAAACTGTTTTTT. Translation gives CASSRLLGTNEKLFF.

The table lists this clonotype with a count of one. The V and J genes are TRBV6-5 and TRBJ1-5, with no clear D. The CDR3 loop spans 14 amino acids. V gave up 8 bases and J gave up 0 bases, with 11 bases separating them. Germline V lookup: CDR1 MNHEY, CDR2 SVGAGI. CDR3 nucleotides: TGTGCCAGCGGAGAGGGCCTTAGCAATCAGCCCCAGCATTTT. This gives the protein CASGEGLSNQPQHF.

This clonotype was recorded once. The chain uses TRBV30 and TRBJ2-1; no clear D. The V gene lost 1 base and the J gene lost 12 bases, with 19 bases spanning the gap. The CDR3 is 14 amino acids. CDR1 and CDR2 (germline): GTSNPN, SVGIG (reference sequence). The CDR3 region is CAWSDPFRDDGQFF. CDR3 in DNA: TGTGCCTGGAGTGACCCCTTTAGGGATGACGGGCAGTTCTTC.